These 16 T cell receptor beta chains were sequenced from one sample in a study of blood T cell repertoires in COVID-19. Generated by immunoSEQ multiplex PCR, the TCRdb table keeps only in-frame clones and is missing some. This table holds 190,000 or so clones, approximately 86% found once. Sequencing was performed on PBMCs or T cells enriched from blood (not recorded which). The receptor source for this set is a man aged 18 to 30 with acute COVID-19.

The rearrangement joins TRBV15 to TRBJ2-7; possible D gene TRBD1, 5 bases. Trimming shortened V by 0 bases and J by 7 bases, and 13 bases separated the two germline ends. The V gene's germline CDR1 is LNHNV and CDR2 YYDKDF (reference sequence). The CDR3 consists of 14 residues. The CDR3 sequence is CATSRDVGVWEQYF. Written as DNA, the CDR3 is TGTGCCACCAGCAGAGATGTAGGGGTGTGGGAGCAGTACTTC.

The chain carries TRBV9 and TRBJ2-3, with 7 positions matching TRBD2. This CDR3 region has 17 residues. Germline assignment: CDR1 SGDLS and CDR2 YYNGEE. Trimming removed 0 bases from V and 5 bases from J; junction bases left unmatched: 12. CDR3 sequence: CASSVVAWTSEIDTQYF. Here the CDR3 DNA reads TGTGCCAGCAGCGTAGTCGCCTGGACTAGTGAGATAGATACGCAGTATTTT.

On this clone: An end of the junction differs from the germline gene, which may be a read error. The V gene is TRBV7-6, the J gene TRBJ1-2, with TRBD1 as a possible D gene (6 bases). Per the germline V gene, CDR1 is SGHVS and CDR2 is FNYEAQ. CDR3 length: 16 residues. The CDR3 DNA follows: TGTGCCAGCAGCTCTTCGACAGGACCGGCTAGCTATGGCTATACCTTC. Its protein product is CASSSSTGPASYGYTF. Full variable domain (remainder filled in from reference TRBV7-6 and TRBJ1-2): GAGVSQSPRYKVTKRGQDVALRCDPISGHVSLYWYRQALGQGPEFLTYFNYEAQQDKSGLPNDRFSAERPEGSISTLTIQRTEQRDSAMYRCASSSSTGPASYGYTFGSGTRLTVV.

The chain couples TRBV11-2 to TRBJ1-6, with 7 positions matching TRBD1. J gave up 9 bases and V 5 bases, and 16 bases lay outside the gene matches. Germline V gene lookup returns CDR1 SGHAT and CDR2 FQNNGV. The CDR3 contains 17 residues. DNA for the CDR3: TGTGCCAGCAGCCATAATTGGGGACAGTTAAGGGTTTCACCCCTCCACTTT. It codes for CASSHNWGQLRVSPLHF. The full variable domain, with the rest looked up from reference TRBV11-2 and TRBJ1-6, is EAGVAQSPRYKIIEKRQSVAFWCNPISGHATLYWYQQILGQGPKLLIQFQNNGVVDDSQLPKDRFSAERLKGVDSTLKIQPAKLEDSAVYLCASSHNWGQLRVSPLHFGNGTRLTVT.

The rearrangement uses TRBV27 and TRBJ2-3; 7 nucleotides match TRBD2. CDR3 length: 13 amino acids. The V and J ends lost 6 bases and 4 bases, in that order; junction bases with no gene match: 4. From germline, CDR1 is MNHEY and CDR2 SMNVEV (reference sequence). CDR3 protein: CASRLADADTQYF. The CDR3 DNA is TGTGCCAGCAGGCTAGCGGACGCAGATACGCAGTATTTT.

The rearrangement links TRBV20-1 to TRBJ2-7; D is perhaps TRBD1 (6 bases). The CDR3 has 14 amino acids. In germline, CDR1 is DFQATT, CDR2 SNEGSKA (reference sequence). V was pared by 3 bases and J by 0 bases, with 12 bases between. The CDR3: CSASSGGSSYEQYF. The DNA of the CDR3 is TGCAGTGCTAGTTCTGGGGGCAGCTCCTACGAGCAGTACTTC.

This rearrangement joins TRBV19 to TRBJ2-1; TRBD1 matches at 10 bases. Germline trimming cut 4 bases from V and 10 bases from J; bases unmatched to any gene: 19. Germline V gives CDR1 LNHDA, CDR2 SQIVND (reference sequence). The CDR3 extends over 18 amino acids. The chain's CDR3 is CASSTRVGQGFRGEEQFF. The CDR3, as DNA: TGTGCCAGTAGTACAAGGGTGGGACAGGGGTTTCGGGGAGAAGAGCAGTTCTTC.

The rearrangement uses TRBV5-4 and TRBJ2-7, with TRBD1 matching over 8 bases. Losses at the gene ends were 4 bases for V and 5 bases for J; bases not matched to a gene: 5. Germline V gene lookup returns CDR1 SGHNT and CDR2 YYREEE (reference sequence). The CDR3 has 13 residues. The CDR3 DNA sequence: TGTGCCAGCAGCCTAGGACAGGGCGACGAGCAGTACTTC. Its translation: CASSLGQGDEQYF.

The chain joins TRBV9 to TRBJ1-2; 9 bases fit TRBD1. V was clipped by 1 base and J by 3 bases; unmatched bases: 4. The CDR3 has 15 amino acids. Per the germline V gene, CDR1 is SGDLS and CDR2 is YYNGEE. CDR3 sequence reads: CASSVTGGADYGYTF. For the CDR3, the DNA is TGTGCCAGCAGCGTAACAGGGGGCGCCGACTATGGCTACACCTTC.

This clone turned up a few times. This chain links TRBV10-3 with TRBJ1-1, with D unresolved. V lost 0 bases and J 10 bases, leaving 6 bases between the germline ends. CDR3 length: 11 residues. Germline values: CDR1 ENHRY, CDR2 SYGVKD. As DNA, the CDR3 is TGTGCCATCAGTGAGTCTCGAGTAGCTTTCTTT. Protein sequence: CAISESRVAFF.

The J gene is TRBJ2-7, the V gene TRBV5-1, with a possible D match to TRBD2 (5 bases). Trimming shortened V by 0 bases and J by 1 base, and 14 bases separated the two germline ends. CDR3 length: 16 residues. The germline V gene has CDR1 SGHRS and CDR2 YFSETQ. CDR3 in DNA: TGCGCCAGCAGCTTGGGAACGGGATATAGTTCCTACGAGCAGTACTTC. It translates to CASSLGTGYSSYEQYF.

This chain joins TRBV30 and TRBJ2-7, with D possibly being TRBD1 (5 bases). Trimming removed 2 bases at V and 3 bases at J, with 14 bases between. CDR3 length: 14 amino acids. Germline V gives CDR1 GTSNPN, CDR2 SVGIG (reference sequence). Here the CDR3 reads CAWSQQVGDYEQYF. The CDR3 DNA follows: TGTGCCTGGAGTCAACAGGTAGGGGACTACGAGCAGTACTTC.

The chain is built from TRBV28 and TRBJ2-5; TRBD1 matches at 9 bases. The CDR3 has 18 residues. Losses at the gene ends were 3 bases for V and 4 bases for J; bases not matched to a gene: 15. Germline V gives CDR1 MDHEN, CDR2 SYDVKM. The CDR3 is CASSFYGQGISYRETQYF. In DNA, the CDR3 is TGTGCCAGCAGTTTTTATGGACAGGGGATTTCATATAGAGAGACCCAGTACTTC.

The chain has TRBV19 and TRBJ1-5; possibly TRBD1 for D (6 bases). From germline, CDR1 is LNHDA and CDR2 SQIVND (reference sequence). V lost 5 bases and J lost 4, with 15 bases in between. The CDR3 extends over 15 amino acids. Written as DNA, the CDR3 is TGTGCCAGTAGTCCGGAGACAGGATTAAATCAGCCCCAGCATTTT. Its protein product is CASSPETGLNQPQHF. Together with reference TRBV19 and TRBJ1-5, the CDR3 gives the full variable domain: DGGITQSPKYLFRKEGQNVTLSCEQNLNHDAMYWYRQDPGQGLRLIYYSQIVNDFQKGDIAEGYSVSREKKESFPLTVTSAQKNPTAFYLCASSPETGLNQPQHFGDGTRLSIL.

The rearrangement links TRBV29-1 to TRBJ2-1; 9 bases match TRBD2. The germline gives CDR1 SQVTM, CDR2 ANQGSEA. Trimming at V came to 0 bases and at J to 3 bases, leaving 9 bases not matched to a gene. This CDR3 has 17 residues. The DNA for the CDR3 is TGCAGCGTTGAAGATCTGGCGGGAGGGCCACTCTACAATGAGCAGTTCTTC. Its translation is CSVEDLAGGPLYNEQFF.

V gene TRBV3-1 (or the pseudogene TRBV3-2) combines with J gene TRBJ2-5; perhaps TRBD1 as D (5 bases). Germline V gene sequence: CDR1 LGHDT, CDR2 YNNKEL (reference sequence). This CDR3 spans 14 amino acids. Trimming pared 2 bases from V and 2 bases from J, leaving 9 bases between. The CDR3 protein is CASSQRGEQETQYF. In DNA, the CDR3 is TGTGCCAGCAGCCAAAGGGGTGAACAAGAGACCCAGTACTTC.